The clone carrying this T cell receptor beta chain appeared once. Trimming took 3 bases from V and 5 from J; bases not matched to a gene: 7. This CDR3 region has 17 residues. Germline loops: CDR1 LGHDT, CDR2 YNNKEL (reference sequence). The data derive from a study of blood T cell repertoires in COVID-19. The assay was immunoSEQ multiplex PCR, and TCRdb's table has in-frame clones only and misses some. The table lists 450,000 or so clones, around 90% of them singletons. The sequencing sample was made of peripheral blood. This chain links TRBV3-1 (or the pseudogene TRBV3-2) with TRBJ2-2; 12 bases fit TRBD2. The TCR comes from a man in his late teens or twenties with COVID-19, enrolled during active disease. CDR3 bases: TGTGCCAGCAGCCATGGGCTAGCGGGAGGGAGGACCGGGGAGCTGTTTTTT. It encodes CASSHGLAGGRTGELFF.